This paragraph reports one T cell receptor beta chain. Its target is unknown. Profiled with immunoSEQ multiplex PCR; TCRdb holds only in-frame clones, not every one. The data contain fewer than 40,000 clones, more than 75% of them singletons. These data come from a study of T cells in tuberculosis. Whole-study results and caveats: GMM-specific TCRs were nearer to active tuberculosis alpha repertoires, suggesting expansion.

Time point described: new active TB diagnosis, blood taken before or within 7 days of starting treatment. V was cut by 5 bases and J by 8 bases, with 15 bases left in between. Germline V lookup: CDR1 LNHDA, CDR2 SQIVND (reference sequence). This CDR3 has 14 residues. The chain recombines TRBV19 with TRBJ1-4; D is perhaps TRBD1 (5 bases). This TCR was sampled from an adult with tuberculosis. The starting material was PBMCs, obtained at tuberculosis diagnosis. Here the CDR3 reads CASSPGRDGEKLFF. The DNA for the CDR3 is TGTGCCAGTAGTCCAGGGAGGGACGGAGAAAAACTGTTTTTT.